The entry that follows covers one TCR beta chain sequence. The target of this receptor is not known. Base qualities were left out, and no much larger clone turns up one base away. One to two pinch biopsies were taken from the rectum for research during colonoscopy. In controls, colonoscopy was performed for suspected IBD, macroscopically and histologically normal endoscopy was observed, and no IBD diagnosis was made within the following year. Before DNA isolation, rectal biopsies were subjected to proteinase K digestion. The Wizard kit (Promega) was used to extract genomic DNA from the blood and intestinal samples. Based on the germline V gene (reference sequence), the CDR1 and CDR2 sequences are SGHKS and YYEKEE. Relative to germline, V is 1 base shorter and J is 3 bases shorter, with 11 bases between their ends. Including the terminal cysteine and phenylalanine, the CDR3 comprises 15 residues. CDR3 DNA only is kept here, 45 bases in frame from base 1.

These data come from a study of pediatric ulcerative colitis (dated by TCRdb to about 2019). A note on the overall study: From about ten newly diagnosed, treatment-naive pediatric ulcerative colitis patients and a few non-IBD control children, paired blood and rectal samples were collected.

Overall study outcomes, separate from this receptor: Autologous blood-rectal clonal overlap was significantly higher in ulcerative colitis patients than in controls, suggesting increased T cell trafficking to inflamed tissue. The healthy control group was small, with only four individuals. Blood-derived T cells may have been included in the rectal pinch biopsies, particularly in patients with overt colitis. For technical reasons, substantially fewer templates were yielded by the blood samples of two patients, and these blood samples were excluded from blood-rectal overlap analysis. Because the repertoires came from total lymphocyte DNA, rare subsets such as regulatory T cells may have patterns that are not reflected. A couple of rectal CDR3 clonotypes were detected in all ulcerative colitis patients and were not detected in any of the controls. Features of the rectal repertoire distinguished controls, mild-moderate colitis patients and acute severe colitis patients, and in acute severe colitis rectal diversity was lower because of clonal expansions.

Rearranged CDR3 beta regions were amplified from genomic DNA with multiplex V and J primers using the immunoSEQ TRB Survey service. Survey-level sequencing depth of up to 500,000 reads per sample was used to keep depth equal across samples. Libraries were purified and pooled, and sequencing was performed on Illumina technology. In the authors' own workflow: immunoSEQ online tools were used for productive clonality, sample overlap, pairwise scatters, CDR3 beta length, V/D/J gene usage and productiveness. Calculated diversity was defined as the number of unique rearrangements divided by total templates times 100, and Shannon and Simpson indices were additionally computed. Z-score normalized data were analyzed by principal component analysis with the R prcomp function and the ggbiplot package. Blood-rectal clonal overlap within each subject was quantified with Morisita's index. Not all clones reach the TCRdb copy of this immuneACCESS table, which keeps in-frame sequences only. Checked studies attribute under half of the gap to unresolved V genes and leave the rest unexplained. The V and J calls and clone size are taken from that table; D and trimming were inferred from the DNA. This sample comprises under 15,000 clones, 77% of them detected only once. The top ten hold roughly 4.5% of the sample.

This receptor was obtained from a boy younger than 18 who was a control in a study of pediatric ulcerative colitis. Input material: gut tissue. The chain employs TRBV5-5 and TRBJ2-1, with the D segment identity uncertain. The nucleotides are TGTGCCAGCAGCTTGTCCAGGCCCTACTACAATGAGCAGTTCTTC. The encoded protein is CASSLSRPYYNEQFF.